This TCR beta chain was captured by sequencing in a study of CD8 T cells in ankylosing spondylitis. Study-level points and caveats: There was a TCR beta motif, made of several highly homologous variants, that appeared characteristic of ankylosing spondylitis blood.

As for this clonotype: The target antigen is unknown.

Using its own MiXCR run on the 5' RACE reads, TCRdb lists one record per CDR3 protein. In the table there are 250,000 or so distinct CDR3 sequences, more than 15% of which are singletons. Germline CDR1 reads DFQATT; CDR2 reads SNEGSKA (reference sequence). V lost 5 bases and J 8 bases, leaving 19 bases between the germline ends. CDR3 length equals 14 residues. Sequencing was performed on blood, either unsorted or a sorted T cell fraction (not recorded which). This receptor was taken from a male donor with ankylosing spondylitis or in good health (not recorded which). The V call is TRBV20-1, the J call TRBJ2-1; no definite D call. The CDR3 DNA reads TGCAGTGCTCCCCCGGCAAACACTTTCGATGAGCAGTTCTTC. This encodes CSAPPANTFDEQFF.